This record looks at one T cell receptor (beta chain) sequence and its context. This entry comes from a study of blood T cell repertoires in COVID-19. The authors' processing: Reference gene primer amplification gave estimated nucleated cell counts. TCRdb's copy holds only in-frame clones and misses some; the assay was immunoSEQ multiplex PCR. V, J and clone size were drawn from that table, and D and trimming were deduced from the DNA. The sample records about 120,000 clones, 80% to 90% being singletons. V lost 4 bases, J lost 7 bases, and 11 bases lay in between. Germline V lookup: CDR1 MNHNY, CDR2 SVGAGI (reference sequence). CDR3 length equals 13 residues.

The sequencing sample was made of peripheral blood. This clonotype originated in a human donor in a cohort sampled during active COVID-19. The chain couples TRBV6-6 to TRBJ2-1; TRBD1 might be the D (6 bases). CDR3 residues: CASSFNRVNEQFF. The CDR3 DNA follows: TGTGCCAGCAGTTTCAACAGGGTAAATGAGCAGTTCTTC.